The TCR beta chain described here comes from a study of blood T cell repertoires in COVID-19. In the original processing: Estimation of nucleated cell counts was performed using reference gene primer amplification. TCRdb's table, derived via immunoSEQ multiplex PCR, lists solely in-frame clones and lacks some. The V and J calls and clone size are taken from that table; D and trimming were inferred from the DNA. The sample records some 70,000 clones, under 85% being singletons. V was pared by 1 base and J by 0 bases, with 10 bases between. This CDR3 is 15 amino acids long. The germline V gene encodes CDR1 LGHNA and CDR2 YSLEER.

The chain combines TRBV4-3 with TRBJ2-7; D is unresolved. The receptor was derived from a woman in her fifties or sixties with acute or convalescent COVID-19. The specimen sequenced was peripheral blood. The CDR3 DNA reads as TGCGCCAGCAGCCAAGGGTTCCAGGACTCCTACGAGCAGTACTTC. Amino acid sequence: CASSQGFQDSYEQYF.